This passage covers 22 T cell receptor beta chains from one sample sequenced in a study of blood T cell repertoires in COVID-19. Assay used: immunoSEQ multiplex PCR; TCRdb lists only in-frame clones, some missing. The sample records approximately 90,000 clones, 86% being singletons. The sample consisted of peripheral blood. The receptors here all came from an elderly woman with acute or convalescent COVID-19.

The chain uses TRBV3-1 (or the pseudogene TRBV3-2) and TRBJ1-6; a possible D gene is TRBD1 (6 bases). Germline V gene data show CDR1 as LGHDT and CDR2 as YNNKEL (reference sequence). The V gene lost 1 base and the J gene lost 6 bases, with 10 bases spanning the gap. This CDR3 has 15 residues. In DNA, the CDR3 is TGTGCCAGCAGCCAAGGATCAGGGGTTAATTCACCCCTCCACTTT. It specifies CASSQGSGVNSPLHF.

On this clone itself: The identical CDR3 is also encoded by other nucleotide sequences in the sample. The chain joins TRBV6-6 to TRBJ2-1; D is uncertain. V was clipped by 0 bases and J by 4 bases, with 7 bases between them. Germline loops: CDR1 MNHNY, CDR2 SVGAGI (reference sequence). The CDR3 spans 14 residues. The CDR3 region is CASSYSRVYNEQFF. In DNA, the CDR3 is TGTGCCAGCAGTTACTCGAGAGTATACAATGAGCAGTTCTTC.

The J gene is TRBJ2-1, the V gene TRBV7-8; 7 positions agree with TRBD2. Germline values: CDR1 SGHVS, CDR2 FQNEAQ. Trimming cost V 5 bases and J 15 bases; bases outside gene matches: 10. The CDR3 is 12 residues long. The chain's CDR3 is CASSPDRGEGFF. CDR3 DNA sequence: TGTGCCAGCAGCCCAGATCGGGGGGAGGGGTTCTTC.

The gene calls are TRBV24-1 and TRBJ2-3; maybe TRBD2 (6 bases). There are 13 residues in the CDR3. CDR1 is KGHDR, CDR2 SFDVKD, per germline. V lost 7 bases to trimming and J lost 1 base, with 8 bases between them. CDR3 amino acids: CATRGGGTDTQYF. In DNA form, the CDR3 reads TGTGCCACCAGAGGAGGGGGCACAGATACGCAGTATTTT.

J is TRBJ1-1 and V is TRBV30; a possible D gene is TRBD1 (6 bases). The CDR3 covers 14 residues. V lost 8 bases and J lost 0, with 16 bases in between. The V gene's germline CDR1 is GTSNPN and CDR2 SVGIG (reference sequence). The CDR3 DNA follows: TGTGCCGGAACCGGGACATTTCTGAACACTGAAGCTTTCTTT. It encodes CAGTGTFLNTEAFF.

V and J are TRBV14 and TRBJ2-3; D possibly corresponds to TRBD2 (6 bases). V lost 1 base to trimming and J lost 7 bases, with 18 bases between them. The CDR3 sequence is 16 residues long. CDR1 and CDR2 (germline): SGHDN, FVKESK. For the CDR3, the DNA is TGTGCCAGCAGCCAAGTTGGGGGGAAAGGTCCCCATACGCAGTATTTT. Translated: CASSQVGGKGPHTQYF.

This sequence joins TRBV12-3 or TRBV12-4 and TRBJ2-1; possibly TRBD2 for D (5 bases). CDR3 length: 12 residues. Trimming removed 3 bases from V and 11 bases from J, with 11 bases in between. In nucleotides, the CDR3 is TGTGCCAGCAGTTTGGGAGAGCTAAAGCAGTTCTTC. Amino acid sequence: CASSLGELKQFF.

The V and J genes are TRBV5-1 and TRBJ1-4, with TRBD1 matching over 9 bases. Unmatched junction bases numbered 6, after V lost 2 bases and J lost 7 bases. The CDR3 runs to 15 residues. Per germline, CDR1 SGHRS and CDR2 YFSETQ. This chain's CDR3 is CASSFGTGLGEKLFF. CDR3 DNA: TGCGCCAGCAGCTTCGGGACAGGGTTGGGTGAAAAACTGTTTTTT.

The CDR3 DNA follows: TGCGCCAGCAGCGACCTGACAGGGACGGCTTTCTTT. The encoded protein is CASSDLTGTAFF. The chain couples TRBV5-1 to TRBJ1-1; 7 bases are shared with TRBD1. With V trimmed by 4 bases and J by 11 bases, 8 bases remained unmatched. The CDR3 sequence is 12 residues long. CDR1 SGHRS and CDR2 YFSETQ come from the germline V gene.

The rearrangement links TRBV7-2 to TRBJ1-6, with 7 nucleotides matching TRBD1. Trimming cost V 5 bases and J 4 bases; bases outside gene matches: 8. CDR1 is SGHTA and CDR2 is FQGNSA in the germline V gene. The CDR3 extends over 16 amino acids. The CDR3: CASSLLQGYYNSPLHF. The CDR3 DNA sequence: TGTGCCAGCAGCCTATTACAGGGGTATTATAATTCACCCCTCCACTTT.

This clone was seen a single time. The V call is TRBV10-3, the J call TRBJ2-5; 9 bases map to TRBD1. This CDR3 region has 15 residues. The germline gives CDR1 ENHRY, CDR2 SYGVKD. V shed 5 bases, J shed 1 base, and the junction held 5 bases outside the gene matches. The CDR3 DNA is TGTGCCATCAGTTCGGACAGGGGAGGCCAAGAGACCCAGTACTTC. Its translation: CAISSDRGGQETQYF.

The chain uses TRBV10-3 and TRBJ2-7; possibly TRBD1 for D (6 bases). Germline V gene lookup returns CDR1 ENHRY and CDR2 SYGVKD. The CDR3 is made up of 11 amino acids. V lost 7 bases and J lost 9, with 13 bases in between. The CDR3 coding sequence is TGTGCCATCATGCAGGGGAAGGTGCAGTACTTC. Its translation is CAIMQGKVQYF.

The chain carries TRBV19 and TRBJ1-5, with D unresolved. The CDR3 length is 15 residues. The germline CDR1 and CDR2 sequences are LNHDA and SQIVND (reference sequence). V was shortened by 5 bases and J by 0 bases, with 11 bases between the two germline ends. The DNA of the CDR3 is TGTGCCAGTAGTTCCTCTACAGCTAGCAATCAGCCCCAGCATTTT. This sequence encodes CASSSSTASNQPQHF.

The rearrangement uses TRBV5-1 and TRBJ1-2, with 8 bases fitting TRBD1. V dropped 4 bases and J dropped 3; count of bases not matched to a gene: 5. Germline CDR1 and CDR2: SGHRS and YFSETQ. The CDR3 runs 14 residues. The CDR3 bases are TGCGCCAGCAGCAGGCAGGGGGCGGACTATGGCTACACCTTC. Protein product: CASSRQGADYGYTF.

This clone came up a few times. CDR3 nucleotide sequence: TGTGCCACCAGTGAACGGACAGATCAGCCCCAGCATTTT. Amino acid sequence: CATSERTDQPQHF. The chain employs TRBV24-1 and TRBJ1-5, with a tentative D call TRBD1 (6 bases). The CDR3 is 13 residues long. V shed 4 bases and J shed 5 bases, with 8 bases lying between them. Germline V gene lookup returns CDR1 KGHDR and CDR2 SFDVKD.

V and J are TRBV5-1 and TRBJ2-2; 7 bases fit TRBD2. V dropped 5 bases and J dropped 0; count of bases not matched to a gene: 7. CDR3 size: 16 residues. The V gene's germline CDR1 is SGHRS and CDR2 YFSETQ. This CDR3 reads CASRRGDYANTGELFF. CDR3 bases: TGCGCCAGCAGAAGAGGGGACTATGCGAACACCGGGGAGCTGTTTTTT.

The chain recombines TRBV30 with TRBJ2-3; D is possibly TRBD1 (5 bases). Germline CDR1 reads GTSNPN; CDR2 reads SVGIG (reference sequence). Trimming shortened V by 5 bases and J by 3 bases, and 9 bases separated the two germline ends. The CDR3 spans 12 residues. The CDR3 DNA follows: TGTGCCTGGGGGCGACAGACAGATACGCAGTATTTT. Translating it yields CAWGRQTDTQYF. Full variable domain (remainder filled in from reference TRBV30 and TRBJ2-3): SQTIHQWPATLVQPVGSPLSLECTVEGTSNPNLYWYRQAAGRGLQLLFYSVGIGQISSEVPQNLSASRPQDRQFILSSKKLLLSDSGFYLCAWGRQTDTQYFGPGTRLTVL.

This clone has only one observation. The J gene is TRBJ2-5, the V gene TRBV24-1; 7 nucleotides line up with TRBD2. CDR3 length: 18 residues. Germline V gives CDR1 KGHDR, CDR2 SFDVKD. V gave up 1 base and J gave up 5 bases; unmatched junction bases: 15. The CDR3 sequence: CATSDFRARGSPGETQYF. The DNA for the CDR3 is TGTGCCACCAGTGATTTTCGGGCGCGGGGGTCCCCGGGGGAGACCCAGTACTTC.

The chain links TRBV9 to TRBJ1-3, with D possibly matching TRBD1 (5 bases). The V end lost 3 bases, the J end lost 2 bases, and 15 bases lay between the germline ends. In germline, CDR1 is SGDLS, CDR2 YYNGEE. This CDR3 has 16 amino acids. CDR3 coding DNA: TGTGCCAGCAGCGCCTTATCAGGGATTACTGGAAACACCATATATTTT. Translation gives CASSALSGITGNTIYF.

The chain has TRBV7-2 and TRBJ1-1; no firm D call. The CDR3 runs 14 residues. Germline V gene data show CDR1 as SGHTA and CDR2 as FQGNSA. V was shortened by 2 bases and J by 3 bases, with 10 bases between the two germline ends. Here the CDR3 DNA reads TGTGCCAGCAGCTTATCTAGCCAGTACACTGAAGCTTTCTTT. It specifies CASSLSSQYTEAFF.

This clone was recorded a few times. The chain has TRBV6-5 and TRBJ1-6; D is unclear. The CDR3 has 16 residues. Between the trimmed V and J ends, which lost 1 base and 7 bases, there was a span of 14 bases. From germline, CDR1 is MNHEY and CDR2 SVGAGI. This CDR3 reads CASSYYGGRQNSPLHF. CDR3 DNA sequence: TGTGCCAGCAGTTACTATGGTGGCAGACAAAATTCACCCCTCCACTTT.

The chain links TRBV24-1 to TRBJ1-2; 10 nucleotides align to TRBD1. Germline CDR1 and CDR2: KGHDR and SFDVKD. J was trimmed by 3 bases and V by 5 bases; bases with no gene match: 5. The CDR3 totals 15 residues. The CDR3, as DNA: TGTGCCACCAGTGGTGACAGGGGGCCCGACTATGGCTACACCTTC. Translation gives CATSGDRGPDYGYTF.